This T cell receptor beta chain was retrieved from a study of Ad26.COV2.S vaccination and SARS-CoV-2 variants (dated by TCRdb to about 2021). For context, the study as a whole: Donors in the vaccine arm were drawn from COV1001, a multicentre, randomized, double-blind, placebo-controlled phase I-IIa trial testing Ad26.COV2.S in healthy adults. Trial participants were randomized into five groups of five: low-dose or high-dose Ad26.COV2.S given once or twice, or placebo on both occasions. Blinding of investigators to trial group allocation was maintained during experiments and outcome assessment. Sequencing of the TCRbeta repertoire served to evaluate the specificity and breadth of SARS-CoV-2-reactive T cell receptors following Ad26.COV2.S vaccination. A total of 32 samples were included in the TCR-sequenced set, comprising roughly 19 Ad26.COV2.S vaccine recipients, 5 placebo recipients and 8 SARS-CoV-2 convalescent individuals. Ad26.COV2.S was administered intramuscularly at 5 x 10^10 or 1 x 10^11 viral particles, either as a single shot or as two shots given 56 days apart. What the research found in general, with its limitations: After vaccination, spike-specific CD8+ and CD4+ T cell responses were reported to show substantial breadth. Compared with placebo recipients, Ad26.COV2.S recipients showed higher spike-specific TCR breadth (P = 0.0014). The authors noted that total T cell responses may have been underestimated by the TCR breadth and depth analyses. Vaccine and placebo recipients had similar non-spike TCR breadth, a finding consistent with the vaccine containing only spike. The study lacked the statistical power to compare responses across vaccine doses or regimens.

As for this clone: Its antigen is still unknown. No qualities accompany the bases; no much larger clone lies one base away.

The immunoSEQ Assay was used to sequence TCRbeta CDR3 regions. After extraction, genomic DNA underwent amplification by bias-controlled multiplex PCR, followed by high-throughput sequencing. The paper's processing steps were these. To quantify the absolute abundance of each unique TCRbeta CDR3 region, sequences were collapsed and filtered. Usable DNA was measured by amplifying reference genes present in all nucleated cells, and TCRbeta template counts were normalized to that usable DNA to estimate T cell fraction. Repertoire TCRs were annotated as SARS-CoV-2-specific when V gene, CDR3 amino acid sequence and J gene were exactly matched to a known reactive TCR set. MIRA supplied the reference SARS-CoV-2 TCR set, which was filtered for enrichment in COVID-19-positive ImmuneCODE repertoires so that public or cross-reactive TCRs were removed. Drawing on the MIRA antigens, annotated TCRs were analysed further at the level of specific ORF or position within ORF. Breadth was defined as annotated unique rearrangements over total unique productive rearrangements; depth was the summed frequency of those rearrangements. TCR breadth was compared between groups using two-sided Wilcoxon rank-sum tests. As stored in TCRdb, this immuneACCESS dataset retains in-frame rearrangements with V and J assigned. A fraction of the clones does not appear; measured against another copy, unresolved V genes explain less than half of the discrepancy, and the remainder lacks a known reason. V, J and clone size are those of that table, while D and trimming were read from the DNA. The sample contains roughly 300,000 clones, 75% to 90% of them found a single time. The ten biggest clones cover about 10% of the sample.

The CDR3 spans 14 residues, from the cysteine through the phenylalanine. The only DNA kept is the CDR3, 42 bases in frame from the first base. CDR1 SGHRS and CDR2 YFSETQ were looked up in the germline V gene. The V end gives up 4 bases and the J end 7 bases, leaving 6 bases in the junction not matched to a gene. The intended sense of this specimen's treatment or condition label: around 19 received Ad26.COV2.S at low or high dose, single or two shots; about 5 received placebo; per-sample allocation not given. For vaccine and placebo recipients, the sequenced repertoires came from samples collected on day 63 after the first injection. Cohort 1b enrolled 25 to 30 adults aged 18-55 years at a single site in Boston, USA, between 29 July and 7 August 2020. Ad26.COV2.S was a replication-incompetent adenovirus type 26 vector expressing a prefusion-stabilized SARS-CoV-2 spike protein from the original Wuhan strain.

The source is a person aged 18-65 years who received the Ad26.COV2.S COVID-19 vaccine or a placebo. Sequencing was performed on peripheral blood, taken in a trial of Ad26.COV2.S vaccine versus placebo. The V and J genes are TRBV5-1 and TRBJ2-1, with 9 middle bases fitting TRBD1. The CDR3 reads CASSVSQGANEQFF. The sequence in DNA is TGCGCCAGCAGCGTTTCACAGGGGGCTAATGAGCAGTTCTTC.